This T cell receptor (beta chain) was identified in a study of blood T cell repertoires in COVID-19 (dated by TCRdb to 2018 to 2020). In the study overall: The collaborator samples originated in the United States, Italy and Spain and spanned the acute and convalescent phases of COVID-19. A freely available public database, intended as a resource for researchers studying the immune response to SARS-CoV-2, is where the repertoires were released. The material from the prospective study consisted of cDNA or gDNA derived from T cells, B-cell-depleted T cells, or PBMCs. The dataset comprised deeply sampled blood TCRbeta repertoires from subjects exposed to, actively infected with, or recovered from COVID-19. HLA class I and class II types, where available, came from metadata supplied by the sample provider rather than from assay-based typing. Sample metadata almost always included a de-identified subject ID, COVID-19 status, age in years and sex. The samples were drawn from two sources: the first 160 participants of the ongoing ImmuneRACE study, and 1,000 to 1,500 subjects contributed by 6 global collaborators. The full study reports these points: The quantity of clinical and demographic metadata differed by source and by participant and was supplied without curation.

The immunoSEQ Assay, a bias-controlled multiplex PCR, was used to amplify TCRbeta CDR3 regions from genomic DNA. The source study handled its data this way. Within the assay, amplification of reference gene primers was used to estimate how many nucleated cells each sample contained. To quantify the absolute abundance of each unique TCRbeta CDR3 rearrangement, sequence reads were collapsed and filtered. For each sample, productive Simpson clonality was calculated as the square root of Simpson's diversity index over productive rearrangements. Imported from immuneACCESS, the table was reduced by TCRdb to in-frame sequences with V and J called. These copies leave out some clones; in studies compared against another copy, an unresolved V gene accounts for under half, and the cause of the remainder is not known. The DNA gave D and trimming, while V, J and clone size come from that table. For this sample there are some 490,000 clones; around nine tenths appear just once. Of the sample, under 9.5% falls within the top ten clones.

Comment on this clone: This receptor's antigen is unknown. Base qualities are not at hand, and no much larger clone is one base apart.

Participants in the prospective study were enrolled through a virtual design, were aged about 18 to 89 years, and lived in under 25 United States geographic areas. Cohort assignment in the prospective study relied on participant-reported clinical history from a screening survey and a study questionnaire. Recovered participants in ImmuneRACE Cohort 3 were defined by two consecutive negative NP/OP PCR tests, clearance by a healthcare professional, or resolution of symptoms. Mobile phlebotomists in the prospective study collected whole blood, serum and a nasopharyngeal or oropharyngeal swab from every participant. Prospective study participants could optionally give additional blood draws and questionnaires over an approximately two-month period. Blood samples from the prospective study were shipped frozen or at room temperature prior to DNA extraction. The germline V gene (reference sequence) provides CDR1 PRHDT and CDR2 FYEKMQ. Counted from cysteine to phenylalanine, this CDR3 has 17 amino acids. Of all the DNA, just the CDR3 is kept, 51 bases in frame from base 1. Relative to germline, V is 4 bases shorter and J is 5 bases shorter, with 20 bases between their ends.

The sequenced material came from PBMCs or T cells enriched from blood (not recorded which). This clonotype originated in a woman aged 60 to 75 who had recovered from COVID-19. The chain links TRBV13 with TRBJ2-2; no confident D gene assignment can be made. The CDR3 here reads CASSSTYSRVRTGELFF. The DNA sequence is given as TGTGCCAGCAGCTCCACCTACTCACGGGTTAGAACCGGGGAGCTGTTTTTT.